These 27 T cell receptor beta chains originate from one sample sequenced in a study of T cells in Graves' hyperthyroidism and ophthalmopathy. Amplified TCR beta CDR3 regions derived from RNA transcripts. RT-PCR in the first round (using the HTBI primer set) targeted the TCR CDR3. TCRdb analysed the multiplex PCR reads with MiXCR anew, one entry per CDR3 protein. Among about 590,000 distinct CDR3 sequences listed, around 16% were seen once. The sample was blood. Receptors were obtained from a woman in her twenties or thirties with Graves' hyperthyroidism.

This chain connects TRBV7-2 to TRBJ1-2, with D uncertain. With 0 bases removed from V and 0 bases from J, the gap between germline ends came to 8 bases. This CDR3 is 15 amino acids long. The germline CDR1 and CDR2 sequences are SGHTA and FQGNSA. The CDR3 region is CASSLAPGANYGYTF. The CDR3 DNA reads TGTGCCAGCAGCTTAGCGCCCGGGGCTAACTATGGCTACACCTTC.

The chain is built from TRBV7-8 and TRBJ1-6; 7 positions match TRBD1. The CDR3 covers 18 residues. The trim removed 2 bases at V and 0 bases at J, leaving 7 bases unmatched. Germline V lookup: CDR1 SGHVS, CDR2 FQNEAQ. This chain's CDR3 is CASSLLQGGSSYNSPLHF. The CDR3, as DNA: TGTGCCAGCAGCTTACTCCAGGGGGGGAGCTCCTATAATTCACCCCTCCACTTT. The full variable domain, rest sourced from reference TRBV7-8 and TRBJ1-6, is GAGVSQSPRYKVAKRGQDVALRCDPISGHVSLFWYQQALGQGPEFLTYFQNEAQLDKSGLPSDRFFAERPEGSVSTLKIQRTQQEDSAVYLCASSLLQGGSSYNSPLHFGNGTRLTVT.

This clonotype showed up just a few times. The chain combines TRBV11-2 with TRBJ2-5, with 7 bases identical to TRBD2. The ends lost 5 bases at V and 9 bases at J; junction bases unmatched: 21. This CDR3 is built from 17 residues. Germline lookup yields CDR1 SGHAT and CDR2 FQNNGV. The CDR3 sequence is CASSRGVVGGLNRAQYF. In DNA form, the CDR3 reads TGTGCCAGCAGCCGAGGAGTTGTGGGGGGGTTGAATAGGGCCCAGTACTTC.

Here the CDR3 reads CSANLAGGPYEQYF. The DNA for the CDR3 is TGCAGTGCCAACCTAGCGGGAGGGCCTTACGAGCAGTACTTC. V and J are TRBV20-1 and TRBJ2-7; 12 nucleotides match TRBD2. The CDR3 sequence is 14 residues long. V shed 6 bases and J 4 bases; nucleotides not matched to a gene: 7. Looked up from germline, CDR1 is DFQATT and CDR2 is SNEGSKA (reference sequence).

The DNA for the CDR3 is TGTGCCAGCAGTGGTTCCAGGGAGCAGTTCTTC. It codes for CASSGSREQFF. The V call is TRBV2, the J call TRBJ2-1; unclear D gene. In germline, CDR1 is SNHLY, CDR2 FYNNEI. The CDR3 is 11 amino acids. V was clipped by 4 bases and J by 10 bases, with 8 bases between them.

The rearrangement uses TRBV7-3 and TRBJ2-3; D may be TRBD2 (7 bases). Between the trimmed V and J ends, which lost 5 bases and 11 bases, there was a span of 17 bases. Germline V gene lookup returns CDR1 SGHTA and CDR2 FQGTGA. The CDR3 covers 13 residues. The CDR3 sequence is CASSASGGGRQYF. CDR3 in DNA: TGTGCCAGCAGCGCCTCGGGGGGCGGAAGGCAGTATTTT.

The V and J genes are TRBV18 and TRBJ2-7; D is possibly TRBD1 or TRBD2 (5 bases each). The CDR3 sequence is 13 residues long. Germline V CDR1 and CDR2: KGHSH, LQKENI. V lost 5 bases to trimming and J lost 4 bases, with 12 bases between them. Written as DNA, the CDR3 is TGTGCCAGCTCATGGGACGGAGATTACGAGCAGTACTTC. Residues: CASSWDGDYEQYF.

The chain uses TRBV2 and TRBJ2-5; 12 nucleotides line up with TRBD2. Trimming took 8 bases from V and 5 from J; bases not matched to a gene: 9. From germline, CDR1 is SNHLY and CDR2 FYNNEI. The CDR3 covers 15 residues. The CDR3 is CASVPTSGRRETQYF. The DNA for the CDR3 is TGTGCCAGCGTTCCGACTAGCGGGAGACGCGAGACCCAGTACTTC.

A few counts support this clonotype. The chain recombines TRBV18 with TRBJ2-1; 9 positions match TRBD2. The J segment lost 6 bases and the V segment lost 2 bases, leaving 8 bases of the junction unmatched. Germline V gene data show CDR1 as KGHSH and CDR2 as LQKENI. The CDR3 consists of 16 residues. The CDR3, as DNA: TGTGCCAGCTCACCATTCGTAGCGGGAGCGAGCAATGAGCAGTTCTTC. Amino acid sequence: CASSPFVAGASNEQFF. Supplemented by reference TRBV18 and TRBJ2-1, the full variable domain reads NAGVMQNPRHLVRRRGQEARLRCSPMKGHSHVYWYRQLPEEGLKFMVYLQKENIIDESGMPKERFSAEFPKEGPSILRIQQVVRGDSAAYFCASSPFVAGASNEQFFGPGTRLTVL.

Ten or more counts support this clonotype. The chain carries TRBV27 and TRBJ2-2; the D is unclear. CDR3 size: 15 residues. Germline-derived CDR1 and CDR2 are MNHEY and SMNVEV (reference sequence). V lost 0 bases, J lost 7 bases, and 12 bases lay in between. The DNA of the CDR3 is TGTGCCAGCAGTTTATCGCAACCGGCGGACGGGGAGCTGTTTTTT. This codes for CASSLSQPADGELFF.

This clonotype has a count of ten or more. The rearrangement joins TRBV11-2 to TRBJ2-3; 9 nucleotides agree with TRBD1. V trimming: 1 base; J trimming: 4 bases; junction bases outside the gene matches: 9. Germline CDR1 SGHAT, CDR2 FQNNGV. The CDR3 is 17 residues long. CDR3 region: CASSLAVTGGGADTQYF. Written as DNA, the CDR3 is TGTGCCAGCAGCTTAGCTGTCACAGGGGGCGGTGCAGATACGCAGTATTTT.

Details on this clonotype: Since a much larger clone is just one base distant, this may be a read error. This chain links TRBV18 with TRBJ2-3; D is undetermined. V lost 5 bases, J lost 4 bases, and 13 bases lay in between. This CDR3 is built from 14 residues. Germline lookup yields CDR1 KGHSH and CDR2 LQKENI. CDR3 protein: CASSSRRDSDTQYF. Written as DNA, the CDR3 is TGTGCCAGCTCATCACGAAGAGACTCAGATACGCAGTATTTT.

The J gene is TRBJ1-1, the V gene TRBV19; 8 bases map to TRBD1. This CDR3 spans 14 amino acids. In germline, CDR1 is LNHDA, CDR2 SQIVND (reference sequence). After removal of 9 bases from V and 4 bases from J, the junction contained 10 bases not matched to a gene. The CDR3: CARASDREVTEAFF. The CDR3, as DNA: TGTGCCAGGGCGTCGGACAGGGAGGTCACTGAAGCTTTCTTT.

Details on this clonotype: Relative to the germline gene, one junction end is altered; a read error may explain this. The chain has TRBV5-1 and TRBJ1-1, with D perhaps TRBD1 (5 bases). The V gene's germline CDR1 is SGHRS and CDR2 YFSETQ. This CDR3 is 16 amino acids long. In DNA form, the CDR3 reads TGCGCCGGCAGCTTAGTTCCGGGACCTAAAGGCACTGAAGCTTTCTTT. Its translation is CAGSLVPGPKGTEAFF.

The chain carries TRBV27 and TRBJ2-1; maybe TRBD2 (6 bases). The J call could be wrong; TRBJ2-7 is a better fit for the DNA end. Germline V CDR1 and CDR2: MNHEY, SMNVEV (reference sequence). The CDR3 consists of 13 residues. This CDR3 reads CASSYGSGNEQYF. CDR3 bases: TGTGCCAGCAGTTACGGTAGCGGAAATGAGCAGTACTTC.

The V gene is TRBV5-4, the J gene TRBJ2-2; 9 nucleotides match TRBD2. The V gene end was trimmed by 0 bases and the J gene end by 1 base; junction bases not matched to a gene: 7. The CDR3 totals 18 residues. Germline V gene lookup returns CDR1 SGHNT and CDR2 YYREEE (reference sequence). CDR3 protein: CASSLVLLAGENTGELFF. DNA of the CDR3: TGTGCCAGCAGCTTGGTGTTATTAGCGGGAGAGAACACCGGGGAGCTGTTTTTT.

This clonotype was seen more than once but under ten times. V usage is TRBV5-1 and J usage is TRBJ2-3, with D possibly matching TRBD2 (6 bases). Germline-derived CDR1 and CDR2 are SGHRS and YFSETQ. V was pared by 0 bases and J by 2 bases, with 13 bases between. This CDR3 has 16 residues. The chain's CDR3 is CASSLGVSGITDTQYF. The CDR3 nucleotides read TGCGCCAGCAGCTTGGGTGTTAGCGGTATCACAGATACGCAGTATTTT.

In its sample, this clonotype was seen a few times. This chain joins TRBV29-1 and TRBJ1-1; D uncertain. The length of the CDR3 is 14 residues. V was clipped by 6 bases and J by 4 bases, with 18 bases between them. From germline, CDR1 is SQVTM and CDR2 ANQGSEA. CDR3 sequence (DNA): TGCAGCGTCGGCGAGTTGGGCGCTGGCACTGAAGCTTTCTTT. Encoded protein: CSVGELGAGTEAFF.

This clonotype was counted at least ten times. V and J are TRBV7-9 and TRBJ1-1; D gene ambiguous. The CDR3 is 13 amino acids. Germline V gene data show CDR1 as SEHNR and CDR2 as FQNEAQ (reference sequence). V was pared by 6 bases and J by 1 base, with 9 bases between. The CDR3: CASRSTPNTEAFF. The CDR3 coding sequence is TGTGCCAGCAGATCGACCCCGAACACTGAAGCTTTCTTT.

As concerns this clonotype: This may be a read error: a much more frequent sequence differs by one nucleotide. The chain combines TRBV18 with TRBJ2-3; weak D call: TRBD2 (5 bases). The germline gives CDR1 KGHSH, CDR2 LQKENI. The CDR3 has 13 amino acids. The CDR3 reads CAISSGPGDTQYF. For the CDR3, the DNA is TGTGCCATCTCAAGCGGTCCGGGAGATACGCAGTATTTT. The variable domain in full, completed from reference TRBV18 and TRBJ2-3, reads NAGVMQNPRHLVRRRGQEARLRCSPMKGHSHVYWYRQLPEEGLKFMVYLQKENIIDESGMPKERFSAEFPKEGPSILRIQQVVRGDSAAYFCAISSGPGDTQYFGPGTRLTVL.

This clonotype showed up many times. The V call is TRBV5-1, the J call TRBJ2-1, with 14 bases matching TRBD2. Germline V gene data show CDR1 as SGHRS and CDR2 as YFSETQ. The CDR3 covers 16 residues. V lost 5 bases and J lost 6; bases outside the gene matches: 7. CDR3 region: CASSQGLAGVGNEQFF. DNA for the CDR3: TGCGCCAGCAGTCAGGGACTAGCGGGAGTAGGCAATGAGCAGTTCTTC.

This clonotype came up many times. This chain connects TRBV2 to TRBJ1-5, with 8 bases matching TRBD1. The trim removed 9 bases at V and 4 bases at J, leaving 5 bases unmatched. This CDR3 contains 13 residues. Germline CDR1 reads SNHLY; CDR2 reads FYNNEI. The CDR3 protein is CASLDRENQPQHF. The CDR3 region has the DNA TGTGCCAGTCTGGACAGGGAAAATCAGCCCCAGCATTTT.

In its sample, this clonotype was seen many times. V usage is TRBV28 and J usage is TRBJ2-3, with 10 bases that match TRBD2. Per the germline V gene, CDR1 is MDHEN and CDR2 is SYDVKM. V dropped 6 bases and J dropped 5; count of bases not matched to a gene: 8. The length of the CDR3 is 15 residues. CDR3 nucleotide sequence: TGTGCCAGCAGCCCGGGTAGACTAGCGGGAGATACGCAGTATTTT. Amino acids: CASSPGRLAGDTQYF.

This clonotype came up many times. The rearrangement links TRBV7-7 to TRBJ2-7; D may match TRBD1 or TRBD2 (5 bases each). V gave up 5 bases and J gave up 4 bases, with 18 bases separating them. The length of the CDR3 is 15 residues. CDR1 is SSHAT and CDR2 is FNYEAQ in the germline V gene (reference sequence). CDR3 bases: TGTGCCAGCAGCCCGACGGCCGGGGCGCTATACGAGCAGTACTTC. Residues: CASSPTAGALYEQYF.

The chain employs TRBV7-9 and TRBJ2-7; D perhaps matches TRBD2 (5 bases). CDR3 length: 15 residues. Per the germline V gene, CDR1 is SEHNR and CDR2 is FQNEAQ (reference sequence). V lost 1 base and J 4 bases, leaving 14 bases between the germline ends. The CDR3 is CASSLVPPGNYEQYF. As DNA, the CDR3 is TGTGCCAGCAGCTTAGTACCTCCGGGGAATTACGAGCAGTACTTC. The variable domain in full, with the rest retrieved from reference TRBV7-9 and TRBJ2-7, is DTGVSQNPRHKITKRGQNVTFRCDPISEHNRLYWYRQTLGQGPEFLTYFQNEAQLEKSRLLSDRFSAERPKGSFSTLEIQRTEQGDSAMYLCASSLVPPGNYEQYFGPGTRLTVT.

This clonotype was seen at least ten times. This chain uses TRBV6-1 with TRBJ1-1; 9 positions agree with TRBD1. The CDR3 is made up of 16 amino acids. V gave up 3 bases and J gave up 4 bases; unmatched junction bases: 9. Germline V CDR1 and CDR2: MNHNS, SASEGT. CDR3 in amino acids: CASSEGTGSPFTEAFF. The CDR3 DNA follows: TGTGCCAGCAGTGAGGGGACAGGGTCTCCCTTCACTGAAGCTTTCTTT.

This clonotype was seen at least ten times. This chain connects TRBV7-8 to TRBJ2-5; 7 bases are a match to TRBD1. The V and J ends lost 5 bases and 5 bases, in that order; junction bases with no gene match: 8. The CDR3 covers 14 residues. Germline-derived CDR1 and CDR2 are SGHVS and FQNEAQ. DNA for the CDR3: TGTGCCAGCAGCCTCCGACAGGGTGGGGAGACCCAGTACTTC. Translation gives CASSLRQGGETQYF.